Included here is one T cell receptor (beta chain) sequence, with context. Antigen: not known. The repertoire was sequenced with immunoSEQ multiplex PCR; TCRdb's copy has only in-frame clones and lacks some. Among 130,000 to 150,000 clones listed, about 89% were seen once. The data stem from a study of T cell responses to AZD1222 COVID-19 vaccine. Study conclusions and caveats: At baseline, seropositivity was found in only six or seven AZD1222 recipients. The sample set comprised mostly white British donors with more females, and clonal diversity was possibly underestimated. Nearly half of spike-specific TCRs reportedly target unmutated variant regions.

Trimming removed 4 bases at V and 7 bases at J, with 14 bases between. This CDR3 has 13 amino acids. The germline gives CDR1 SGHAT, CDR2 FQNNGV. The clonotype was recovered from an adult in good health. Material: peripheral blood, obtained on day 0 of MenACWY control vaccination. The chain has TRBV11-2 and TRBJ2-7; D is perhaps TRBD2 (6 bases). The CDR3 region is CASSSSGSSEQYF. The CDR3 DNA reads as TGTGCCAGCAGCTCAAGCGGGTCGAGTGAGCAGTACTTC. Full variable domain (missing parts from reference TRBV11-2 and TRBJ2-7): EAGVAQSPRYKIIEKRQSVAFWCNPISGHATLYWYQQILGQGPKLLIQFQNNGVVDDSQLPKDRFSAERLKGVDSTLKIQPAKLEDSAVYLCASSSSGSSEQYFGPGTRLTVT.